One T cell receptor (beta chain) is described in this entry. The antigen it binds to is not known. Base qualities are not provided; no much larger clone lies one nucleotide away. Donors were roughly 40 systemically healthy Caucasian individuals from Russia aged roughly 6 to 100 years. Each donor gave approximately 10 milliliters of peripheral blood, collected into EDTA-treated Vacutainer tubes. Ficoll-Paque density-gradient centrifugation was used to isolate PBMCs, with at least 7 million per sample. Total RNA, at least 5 micrograms per sample, was extracted from PBMCs with Trizol reagent. Naive CD45RAhigh/CD27high T cell percentages were measured by flow cytometry on a PBMC aliquot from every donor. This specimen belongs to a study of blood T cells in healthy people across ages (dated by TCRdb to the mid-2010s). Regarding the study in general: Template switching captured roughly one uniquely barcoded TCR beta cDNA molecule per two T cells in model experiments. Age-related changes in TCR beta repertoire diversity were measured in the study by deep sequencing normalized with unique cDNA molecular identifiers. Four age groups were formed from the donors: young (average approximately 15 years), middle-aged (around 40), aged (about 68) and long-lived (approximately 78). To avoid experimental bias, donors of different ages were spread randomly across the sequencing lanes. The study analyzed two additional independent replicas of 1 million unique cDNA reads from the same blood draw for two donors, one aged 18 to 30 and one aged 80 or older.

Libraries were built with 5' RACE. The sequencer listed for this sample is Illumina HiSeq 2500. A second PCR of roughly 6 to 11 cycles was performed with a sample-barcoded 5' primer and a J-beta primer mix. A template-switch 5' adaptor carrying 12 random nucleotides introduced a unique molecular identifier onto each TCR beta cDNA molecule. Each sample yielded at least 2.5 million CDR3-containing paired-end reads. First-strand cDNA was synthesized from all RNA with the Mint cDNA synthesis kit, primed by a TRBC-specific oligonucleotide. After uracil-DNA glycosylase treatment, a first 18-cycle PCR used universal primers M1SS and BC2_uni_R on all cDNA. In the source study's methods: Each sample was normalized by randomly selecting 1 million high-quality reads, each carrying a distinct molecular identifier. Instead of being binned into consensus sequences, reads that shared molecular identifiers were thrown out. CDR3 identification, clonotype clustering and error correction used MiTCR with a Q25 quality threshold and the strictest error-elimination algorithm. A nonparametric unseen species model using Euler transformation provided a lower-bound estimate of total TCR beta diversity. Using fastp at Q25 and MiXCR, TCRdb reprocessed the public reads and kept productive beta chains. For every CDR3 protein sequence, its rows merge into one entry that carries the most common genes and DNA. Clone size and V and J calls follow TCRdb, not the original study. This sample has over 1,200,000 distinct CDR3 sequences in its table, and roughly 59% of those were observed once. Over 6.5% of the sample is taken by the ten largest.

Trimming at the junction amounts to 0 bases on V and 2 bases on J, and the germline ends lie 10 bases apart. The CDR3 covers 15 residues, taking in both the cysteine and the phenylalanine. The DNA shown is the 45-base CDR3, in frame from base 1. CDR1 and CDR2 are read off the germline V gene as MNHNS and SASEGT. The paper's findings and limits, for the study overall: Conclusive comparison of naive and antigen-experienced compartments was prevented by the profiling of bulk unsorted PBMCs. Estimates of total diversity based on one million sequenced T cells were regarded as lower bounds and as underestimates. Observed TCR beta diversity per million T cells fell roughly linearly with age, and a significant reduction was already apparent by age around 36. The long-lived group showed more naive CD4+ T cells, fewer expanded clones and increased TCR diversity than the aged group, suggesting age selection. Because donor CMV infection status was unknown, age-related changes in expanded clonotypes were potentially confounded. A strong correlation was found between observed TCR beta diversity and the percentage of naive T cells measured by flow cytometry.

The receptor's source is a man younger than 35 in good health. The rearranged segments are TRBV6-1 and TRBJ2-5, and the D gene may be TRBD2, 6 bases matching. The sequenced sample consisted of blood. For the CDR3, the sequence is CASSEASGEQETQYF. The DNA reads TGTGCCAGCAGTGAAGCATCGGGGGAGCAAGAGACCCAGTACTTC.